This T cell receptor (beta chain) was profiled in a study of cytomegalovirus exposure and HLA in healthy donors (dated by TCRdb to the late 2010s). General notes on the study: An earlier analysis of some 500 of the donors reported about 250 Gb of sequence data and more than 90 million unique TCR beta sequences from about 179 million T cells. An early release that covered some 630 HLA-typed donors contained approximately 300 gigabases of sequencing data and 65 million to 100 million unique TCR sequences. The genetic ancestry cluster associated with self-reported Caucasian donors included 80% to 90% of the approximately 400 genotyped donors. The aim of the study was to test whether cataloging public T cell receptors could identify signatures of past pathogen exposure. Using immunosequencing, the study profiled T cell repertoires from roughly 650 subjects and related those repertoires to cytomegalovirus serostatus. A separate validation cohort of 100 to 150 different subjects was used in addition to the approximately 670-subject first cohort. The study combined high-throughput TCR immunosequencing, statistical association of individual TCRs with disease status, and machine learning to predict cytomegalovirus infection status. A later analysis re-analyzed previously published TCR beta repertoires from roughly 690 donors and added high-resolution HLA genotyping to study TCR occurrence patterns. The later analysis used no new phenotypic data to find candidate immune exposures, relying instead on TCR beta sequences and their occurrence across donors. In an earlier analysis of 500 to 650 of the donors, high-throughput TCR beta sequencing was used to judge whether each TCR beta V gene segment behaved as functional or pseudogenic. Alongside the repertoire data, information on donor age, sex, ethnicity and CMV serostatus was compiled. Genome-wide SNP genotypes for about 60% of the 666 donors were used in a later genetic analysis, which treated that subset as a discovery cohort. Every repertoire in the discovery cohort had been generated on one and the same sequencing platform. HLA typing included class I and class II loci at four-digit resolution. Typing coverage varied by locus: roughly 629-640 donors for A, B, C, DRB1 and DQB1; approximately 520 for DQA1; about 600 for DPA1; under 490 for DPB1. A handful of DR-DQ haplotypes were handled as single units for association and clustering because linkage in the cohort was strong. On average, 235,054 unique TCR beta nucleotide sequences were sequenced per donor among some 430 genotyped donors of the cohort, with approximately 18% of those sequences being non-productive.

CDR1 and CDR2, per the germline V gene, are SGHRS and YFSETQ. V and J lose 0 bases and 4 bases, and a span of 13 bases separates them. The CDR3 has 16 amino acids, counting the end cysteine and phenylalanine. The only DNA kept is the CDR3, 48 bases in frame from the first base. As regards this clone: What antigen it recognizes has not been identified. No much larger clone exists at a distance of one base, and base qualities are not known.

Points the paper makes about the study in general: In an earlier analysis of about 540 of the donors, most TCR beta V segments were observed in productive rearrangements about 87% or about 30% of the time, broadly matching IMGT annotations. A further reported finding was that TCR beta sequences accurately predicted the HLA-A and HLA-B alleles for most subjects in the first cohort. In a later analysis, several top co-occurrence clusters were reported to appear linked to parvovirus B19, influenza, CMV and Epstein-Barr virus. Only TCR beta chains were sequenced in this cohort, and the absence of alpha or paired-chain data limited detectable features. In a later analysis, most CMV-associated TCR beta chains were found to appear HLA-restricted, with HLA associations seemingly driven largely by CMV exposure. The presence/absence analyses assumed that sequencing depth was roughly uniform across donors, and that assumption may not be true. The only immune exposure information available for the cohort was CMV serostatus. The classifier was reported to diagnose cytomegalovirus status with high specificity and sensitivity in both the original and validation cohorts. The authors suggested that the approach could potentially be extended to other disease states and immunological phenotypes. Because HLA typing was unavailable for some donors at each locus, only the typed subset was used in association tests. In a later analysis, the rate of TCR association differed among HLA loci, with DRB1 alleles having the most associated TCRs and HLA-C alleles having the fewest. Three of the identified cytomegalovirus-associated TCR beta chains were confirmed in vitro to be specific for cytomegalovirus antigens. Over 15 rarely observed V segments, including chromosome 9 orphons, were excluded from the earlier analysis of approximately 600 of the donors because counts were too low. Linkage disequilibrium might explain the correlated functional status among segregating V segments, but an unknown experimental factor could not be excluded. A cluster of highly shared sequence variants was judged likely to be a technical artifact of the sequencing pipeline. According to a later genetic analysis, donors in an Asian-associated ancestry cluster had fewer N-insertions in productive TCRs than the approximately 700-donor mean. In a later analysis, more than 15,000 TCR beta sequences were associated with specific HLA alleles at a false discovery rate of 0.05. Compared with equally common non-associated chains, HLA-associated TCR beta chains in a later analysis were more clonally expanded and had lower generation probabilities. Across donors, most TCR sequences were observed very rarely, whereas some public TCRs were present in many individuals. A later genetic analysis associated a missense DCLRE1C variant with V-gene and J-gene trimming of TCR beta chains, and an independent cohort replicated the association. Because the 87-base-pair reads could not distinguish some IMGT-functional V segments, including TRBV6-2 and TRBV6-3, those segments were excluded. When HLA alleles, especially DR and DQ, strongly co-occurred, attributing TCR associations to individual alleles was difficult. The study gave a list of under 200 TCR beta chains associated with cytomegalovirus.

Receptors were amplified or captured by the immunoSEQ multiplex PCR assay. For the multiplex PCR, a mixture combining 60 forward primers for TCR Vbeta segments and 13 reverse primers for TCR Jbeta segments was used. The CDR3 region of rearranged TCR beta genes was amplified from genomic DNA with a multiplex PCR assay. Amplified TCR beta libraries were sequenced as 87-base-pair reads on the Illumina HiSeq System. The authors' pipeline ran thus. A later analysis counted approximately 76 million unique TCR beta chains across the approximately 700 repertoires, and some 11 million of these chains were shared by at least two donors. To remove PCR and sequencing errors, raw reads were error-corrected and collapsed into unique sequences using a nearest-neighbor algorithm that merged closely related sequences. To assign V, D and J gene segments, CDR3 sequences were aligned to IMGT reference sequences. For a sequence to be retained, a match of at least six nucleotides was required to both a V gene segment and a J gene segment. A rearrangement was called productive if the CDR3 had no stop codons and remained in frame with V and J, and every other rearrangement was called non-productive. CDR3 was defined by IMGT convention, running from the second conserved V-encoded cysteine to the conserved J-encoded phenylalanine. Sequences without an unambiguous match to a single V gene segment were excluded from the earlier analysis of almost 600 of the donors. In an earlier analysis of around 600 of the donors, V segments were called functional above 56.7% productive rearrangements and were called segregating when the between-donor standard deviation exceeded 5%. A statistical classification framework was developed to diagnose cytomegalovirus status using the catalog of TCR beta chain sequences. V and J gene assignment, in a later analysis, came from comparing TCR nucleotide sequences with IMGT/GENE-DB human TR gene sequences. A later analysis assigned CDR3 sequences and most-parsimonious VDJ recombination scenarios with the TCRdist pipeline. In a later analysis, every TCR beta chain was defined by the combination of its CDR3 amino acid sequence and its V-gene family, and reads without a unique V-gene family were dropped. In a later analysis, fewer than 600 highly shared, low-generation-probability nucleotide sequences were removed to address suspected cross-contamination and a sequencing artifact. A later analysis calculated a clonal expansion index for each public chain from normalized within-repertoire ranks of inferred template counts. A later analysis computed generation probabilities with a VDJ recombination model fitted to out-of-frame rearrangements, and checked the results against IGoR. A later analysis scored TCR-TCR, TCR-HLA and TCR-CMV co-occurrence with hypergeometric tests, applying a repertoire-size bias correction to TCR pairs. A later analysis estimated false discovery rates by permuting HLA or CMV assignments 20 times. A later analysis grouped co-occurring TCRs with DBSCAN, adding TCRdist sequence similarity when clustering within HLA-allele-positive subsets. Repertoires with fewer than 30,000 or more than 120,000 public chains were left out of co-occurrence clustering, as were several repertoires with anomalous nucleotide sharing. The clones in this table, taken by TCRdb from immuneACCESS, are in-frame only. Not every clone is retained; where verified, under half of the shortfall comes from an unresolved V gene, and the cause of the rest is unknown. V, J and clone size derive from that table, while D and trimming were established from the DNA sequence. Across this sample there are more than 110,000 clones, with roughly 9.8% seen only once. The ten largest clonotypes hold 1.8% of the sample.

In total, 500 to 700 healthy bone marrow donors made up the cohort. At the time of sampling, all cohort members were nominally healthy, though unrecorded immune exposures were likely present. The donor was CMV seronegative and was included in the group of a few hundred seronegative cohort members. Each donor provided a peripheral blood sample, and peripheral blood mononuclear cells were used for TCR beta sequencing. Genomic DNA was extracted from the blood cell samples with the Qiagen DNeasy Blood Extraction Kit. Sample: PBMCs. The chain links TRBV5-1 with TRBJ2-2; possibly the D gene is TRBD1, per 6 matching bases. The receptor's source is a man in his fifties in good health and CMV-seronegative. The CDR3 has the sequence CASSLVAGVPTGELFF. The nucleotide sequence is given as TGCGCCAGCAGCTTGGTCGCAGGGGTCCCCACCGGGGAGCTGTTTTTT.